The 21 T cell receptor beta chains listed next were all sequenced from one sample in a study of cytomegalovirus exposure and HLA in healthy donors. The PCR employed 60 Vbeta primers together with 13 Jbeta primers. Profiling relied on immunoSEQ multiplex PCR, and the TCRdb table lists in-frame clones only, not all of them. The sample has 150,000 to 200,000 clones; 60% to 80% are singletons. Sequencing used PBMCs. These receptors came from a woman between 35 and 50 years old in good health and CMV-seropositive.

The chain couples TRBV9 to TRBJ2-2, with TRBD1 as a possible D gene (6 bases). Germline CDR1 reads SGDLS; CDR2 reads YYNGEE. This CDR3 is 14 amino acids long. The V and J ends lost 0 bases and 3 bases respectively, with 6 bases between them. CDR3 sequence: CASSVGTDTGELFF. As DNA, the CDR3 is TGTGCCAGCAGCGTAGGGACAGACACCGGGGAGCTGTTTTTT.

The genes are TRBV25-1 and TRBJ2-1; the match to TRBD1 covers 8 bases. V shed 4 bases, J shed 4 bases, and the junction held 0 bases outside the gene matches. Germline CDR1 MGHDK, CDR2 SYGVNS. The CDR3 consists of 13 residues. The CDR3: CASSGTGYNEQFF. The CDR3 nucleotides read TGTGCCAGCAGTGGGACAGGGTACAATGAGCAGTTCTTC.

The CDR3 nucleotides read TGTGCCAGCAGTCCCACAGATAACTATGGCTACACCTTC. This translates into CASSPTDNYGYTF. J is TRBJ1-2 and V is TRBV6-6; D gene unclear. The CDR3 spans 13 residues. V dropped 5 bases and J dropped 1 base, with 8 bases sitting between them. Germline lookup yields CDR1 MNHNY and CDR2 SVGAGI (reference sequence).

The sample holds a few counts of this clone. The chain uses TRBV4-1 and TRBJ1-1; tentative D call: TRBD1 (5 bases). The germline gives CDR1 MGHRA, CDR2 YSYEKL. Trimming pared 0 bases from V and 13 bases from J, leaving 21 bases between. CDR3 length: 15 amino acids. This chain's CDR3 is CASSQELSQRQMGFF. CDR3 in DNA: TGCGCCAGCAGCCAAGAATTGTCCCAAAGACAGATGGGTTTCTTT.

The CDR3 reads CASSADYPGLAGHNEQFF. CDR3 coding DNA: TGTGCCAGCAGCGCCGATTACCCGGGACTAGCGGGCCACAATGAGCAGTTCTTC. The J gene is TRBJ2-1, the V gene TRBV9; 12 positions match TRBD2. This CDR3 has 18 amino acids. The J segment lost 5 bases and the V segment lost 3 bases, leaving 12 bases of the junction unmatched. The V gene's germline CDR1 is SGDLS and CDR2 YYNGEE. Filled out from reference TRBV9 and TRBJ2-1, the complete variable domain reads DSGVTQTPKHLITATGQRVTLRCSPRSGDLSVYWYQQSLDQGLQFLIQYYNGEERAKGNILERFSAQQFPDLHSELNLSSLELGDSALYFCASSADYPGLAGHNEQFFGPGTRLTVL.

The J gene is TRBJ1-2, the V gene TRBV28; D is uncertain. V was pared by 8 bases and J by 1 base, with 14 bases between. The germline V gene encodes CDR1 MDHEN and CDR2 SYDVKM. The CDR3 is made up of 14 amino acids. As DNA, the CDR3 is TGTGCCAGCTGCGACATGCTACTTAACTATGGCTACACCTTC. It encodes CASCDMLLNYGYTF.

V gene TRBV18 combines with J gene TRBJ2-5; TRBD1 might be the D (6 bases). The CDR3 contains 14 residues. Germline V gives CDR1 KGHSH, CDR2 LQKENI. V lost 2 bases and J lost 5, with 12 bases in between. CDR3 in DNA: TGTGCCAGCTCACCAAGGACAGCTAGTGAGACCCAGTACTTC. Translated, it gives CASSPRTASETQYF.

This clone was seen a handful of times. The chain links TRBV2 to TRBJ2-1; 13 positions agree with TRBD2. The CDR3 length is 17 residues. The germline CDR1 and CDR2 sequences are SNHLY and FYNNEI. The V gene end was trimmed by 5 bases and the J gene end by 9 bases; junction bases not matched to a gene: 13. The CDR3 loop reads CASSPEALAGGHGEQFF. Written as DNA, the CDR3 is TGTGCCAGCAGTCCCGAAGCACTAGCGGGGGGGCATGGTGAGCAGTTCTTC.

The rearrangement uses TRBV28 and TRBJ1-2; possible D gene TRBD1, 5 bases. Germline CDR1 is MDHEN and CDR2 is SYDVKM. The V end lost 2 bases, the J end lost 8 bases, and 18 bases lay between the germline ends. This CDR3 contains 15 residues. CDR3 nucleotides: TGTGCCAGCAGTTTAGGGGGAGGCAGGGTGGTAGGCTACACCTTC. Protein: CASSLGGGRVVGYTF.

V is TRBV27 and J is TRBJ1-1, with D uncertain. V dropped 1 base and J dropped 2 bases, with 14 bases sitting between them. CDR3 length: 16 residues. The germline CDR1 and CDR2 sequences are MNHEY and SMNVEV (reference sequence). CDR3 amino acids: CASSLFTTSGNTEAFF. CDR3 sequence (DNA): TGTGCCAGCAGTTTATTTACCACCTCTGGCAACACTGAAGCTTTCTTT.

A few counts support this clone. The V call is TRBV6-5, the J call TRBJ1-5, with 7 nucleotides matching TRBD1. The germline gives CDR1 MNHEY, CDR2 SVGAGI. CDR3 length: 15 amino acids. The junction had 7 bases not matched to a gene; V was cut back by 5 bases and J by 3 bases. The CDR3 coding sequence is TGTGCCAGCAGTGTGGACAGGAACTTCAATCAGCCCCAGCATTTT. Its translation is CASSVDRNFNQPQHF.

The rearrangement uses TRBV7-9 and TRBJ2-5; TRBD1 matches 8 bases. V was pared by 5 bases and J by 6 bases, with 11 bases of the junction left unmatched. CDR1 and CDR2 from the germline V gene are SEHNR and FQNEAQ (reference sequence). The length of the CDR3 is 15 residues. CDR3: CASSPDRVGLKTQYF. CDR3 sequence (DNA): TGTGCCAGCAGCCCGGACAGGGTCGGGTTAAAGACCCAGTACTTC.

This rearrangement joins TRBV7-2 to TRBJ1-2; D possibly corresponds to TRBD1 (6 bases). CDR1 is SGHTA and CDR2 is FQGNSA in the germline V gene. V lost 4 bases and J lost 6, with 12 bases in between. The CDR3 runs 13 residues. Written as DNA, the CDR3 is TGTGCCAGCAGCTCCGGGACACGAGATGGCTACACCTTC. Translated: CASSSGTRDGYTF.

V and J are TRBV7-2 and TRBJ2-7; perhaps TRBD1 as D (6 bases). Looked up from germline, CDR1 is SGHTA and CDR2 is FQGNSA. This CDR3 region has 14 residues. Trimming pared 6 bases from V and 0 bases from J, leaving 12 bases between. This CDR3 is CASSLGAGSYEQYF. CDR3 DNA: TGTGCCAGCAGTCTGGGGGCGGGCTCCTACGAGCAGTACTTC.

V usage is TRBV28 and J usage is TRBJ1-2; 7 bases are shared with TRBD1. This CDR3 has 14 amino acids. Unmatched junction bases numbered 9, after V lost 3 bases and J lost 8 bases. CDR1 and CDR2 (germline): MDHEN, SYDVKM. CDR3 loop: CASSFGTASWGYTF. The DNA for the CDR3 is TGTGCCAGCAGTTTTGGGACAGCCTCGTGGGGCTACACCTTC.

The chain uses TRBV6-5 and TRBJ1-1, with TRBD1 as a possible D gene (5 bases). This CDR3 spans 11 amino acids. V was trimmed by 6 bases and J by 10 bases, leaving 12 bases between them. The germline V gene encodes CDR1 MNHEY and CDR2 SVGAGI. As DNA, the CDR3 is TGTGCCAGCAGGGACAAGATTCCAGCTTTCTTT. Translation: CASRDKIPAFF.

The rearrangement uses TRBV7-6 and TRBJ1-4; D is ambiguous. V was cut by 5 bases and J by 5 bases, with 30 bases left in between. The germline V gene has CDR1 SGHVS and CDR2 FNYEAQ. The CDR3 is made up of 20 amino acids. The CDR3 DNA follows: TGTGCCAGCAGCGCGATATCCGCTTCGAGGGCTCAGCGATTGAATGAAAAACTGTTTTTT. Residues: CASSAISASRAQRLNEKLFF.

Turning to this clone: An end of the junction differs from the germline gene, which may be a read error. The chain recombines TRBV7-9 with TRBJ2-5; TRBD2 is a possible D gene (5 bases). The germline V gene has CDR1 SEHNR and CDR2 FQNEAQ (reference sequence). This CDR3 comprises 14 residues. This chain's CDR3 is CSSSLSLDQETQYF. The CDR3 DNA follows: TGTTCCAGCAGCTTGTCACTAGATCAAGAGACCCAGTACTTC.

This chain links TRBV6-6 with TRBJ1-1, with D unclear. This CDR3 contains 14 residues. Between the trimmed V and J ends, which lost 5 bases and 2 bases, there was a span of 12 bases. Germline assignment: CDR1 MNHNY and CDR2 SVGAGI (reference sequence). The CDR3 reads CASSSLRKNTEAFF. For the CDR3, the DNA is TGTGCCAGCAGTAGCCTAAGAAAAAACACTGAAGCTTTCTTT.

The chain has TRBV27 and TRBJ2-1; 14 nucleotides align to TRBD2. Germline V CDR1 and CDR2: MNHEY, SMNVEV (reference sequence). CDR3 length equals 16 residues. Trimming took 7 bases from V and 8 from J; bases not matched to a gene: 10. CDR3 in DNA: TGTGCCAGCAAACTACTCGGGACTAGCGGGAGTGATGAGCAGTTCTTC. This translates into CASKLLGTSGSDEQFF.

The rearrangement joins TRBV7-2 to TRBJ2-3; TRBD1 might be the D (5 bases). From germline, CDR1 is SGHTA and CDR2 FQGNSA. The V end was cut by 4 bases, the J end by 0 bases, with 8 bases between. The CDR3 extends over 14 amino acids. The chain's CDR3 is CASSSDSSTDTQYF. The CDR3 nucleotides are TGTGCCAGCAGCTCAGACAGTAGCACAGATACGCAGTATTTT.